This is a list of T cell receptor beta chains from one sample in a study of control samples from healthy donors and cancer patients. Some clones are missing from TCRdb's copy, which holds only in-frame ones; the method was immunoSEQ multiplex PCR. The data show about 120,000 clones, around 89% seen once. The sample taken for sequencing was blood. All receptors come from a man aged 45-60 years in good health. CDR3s include the opening cysteine and the closing phenylalanine or tryptophan. D genes are given only for firm matches. For some rows the clone size is stated as once, few or many, or as a class when expanded; others skip it.

TRBJ2-7 - TRBD2 TRBV18 15 CASSPPGGSYYEQYF TGTGCCAGCTCACCCCCGGGGGGGTCTTACTACGAGCAGTACTTC
TRBJ1-1 once - TRBV11-2 19 CASSFWRRQTTTMNTEAFF TGTGCCAGCAGCTTTTGGCGTAGGCAGACAACAACCATGAACACTGAAGCTTTCTTT
TRBJ2-7 - - TRBV9 16 CASSPGGGRRAYEQYF TGTGCCAGCAGCCCAGGTGGGGGGAGGCGAGCCTACGAGCAGTACTTC
TRBJ2-7 - TRBD1 TRBV19 16 CASSIDPGQTFYEQYF TGTGCCAGTAGTATTGATCCGGGACAGACTTTCTACGAGCAGTACTTC
TRBJ2-4 - - TRBV19 17 CASSIAHDRTAKNIQYF TGTGCCAGTAGTATAGCCCATGACAGGACAGCCAAAAACATTCAGTACTTC
TRBJ1-3 once - TRBV5-1 16 CASSPSDSLSGNTIYF TGCGCCAGCAGCCCCTCTGACAGTCTCTCTGGAAACACCATATATTTT
TRBJ1-4 - TRBD1 TRBV2 14 CASSEQGGNEKLFF TGTGCCAGCAGTGAACAGGGGGGTAATGAAAAACTGTTTTTT
TRBJ1-6 once - TRBV5-1 15 CASSLTGTLNSPLHF TGCGCCAGCAGCTTGACAGGGACTCTAAATTCACCCCTCCACTTT
TRBJ1-4 - - TRBV6-1 15 CASSEFAGEDEKLFF TGTGCCAGCAGTGAATTCGCAGGGGAAGATGAAAAACTGTTTTTT
TRBJ2-1 - TRBD2 TRBV9 17 CASSSRLAGGPHNEQFF TGTGCCAGCAGCTCCCGACTAGCGGGGGGGCCTCACAATGAGCAGTTCTTC
TRBJ1-2 - - TRBV30 13 CAWSVKSNYGYTF TGTGCCTGGAGCGTGAAGTCTAACTATGGCTACACCTTC
TRBJ1-1 few - TRBV6-2/TRBV6-3 16 CASSYSELTGNTEAFF TGTGCCAGCAGTTACTCGGAGCTAACAGGGAACACTGAAGCTTTCTTT
TRBJ1-1 - TRBD1 TRBV18 16 CASSPLVGQANTEAFF TGTGCCAGCTCACCCCTCGTAGGACAGGCGAACACTGAAGCTTTCTTT
TRBJ2-1 few TRBD2 TRBV9 17 CASSVDWTSGVYNEQFF TGTGCCAGCAGCGTAGATTGGACTAGCGGGGTGTACAATGAGCAGTTCTTC
TRBJ1-1 - - TRBV5-1 14 CASSLTEGSTEAFF TGCGCCAGCAGCTTGACGGAAGGGAGCACTGAAGCTTTCTTT
TRBJ1-3 once - TRBV11-3 13 CASSLGVGNTIYF TGTGCCAGCAGCTTAGGGGTCGGAAACACCATATATTTT
TRBJ1-6 - TRBD1 TRBV7-6 17 CASSIGSGTGTHSPLHF TGTGCCAGCAGCATAGGATCCGGGACAGGGACCCATTCACCCCTCCACTTT
TRBJ2-7 - - TRBV20-1 14 CSASSVPGSYEQYF TGCAGTGCTAGTTCTGTCCCGGGCTCCTACGAGCAGTACTTC
TRBJ2-3 - TRBD1 TRBV6-1 14 CASSEGQGTDTQYF TGTGCCAGCAGTGAGGGACAGGGCACAGATACGCAGTATTTT
TRBJ2-5 - TRBD1 TRBV5-5 16 CASSLTLGQGGETQYF TGTGCCAGCAGCTTAACCCTTGGACAGGGCGGAGAGACCCAGTACTTC
TRBJ1-5 - TRBD1 TRBV6-1 15 CASSEAGGLHQPQHF TGTGCCAGCAGTGAAGCAGGGGGCCTGCATCAGCCCCAGCATTTT
TRBJ2-3 - - TRBV10-3 17 CAISGRGGKGRTDTQYF TGTGCCATCAGTGGGAGAGGCGGGAAAGGAAGAACAGATACGCAGTATTTT
TRBJ1-5 - - TRBV6-2/TRBV6-3 15 CASSYSYEFYQPQHF TGTGCCAGCAGTTACTCTTACGAATTTTATCAGCCCCAGCATTTT
TRBJ1-1 - TRBD1 TRBV6-2/TRBV6-3 15 CASSYGDREGTEAFF TGTGCCAGCAGTTACGGAGACAGGGAAGGCACTGAAGCTTTCTTT
TRBJ1-1 - - TRBV15 12 CATSRETAQAFF TGTGCCACCAGCAGAGAAACAGCCCAGGCTTTCTTT
TRBJ1-5 - - TRBV6-5 12 CASRLANQPQHF TGTGCCAGCAGACTAGCTAATCAGCCCCAGCATTTT
TRBJ1-1 - TRBD1 TRBV4-2 16 CASSQVGQGARIAAFF TGTGCCAGCAGCCAAGTGGGGCAGGGGGCGCGAATTGCAGCTTTCTTT
TRBJ2-3 - TRBD2 TRBV5-6 17 CASSPGLAGGLTDTQYF TGTGCCAGCAGCCCCGGACTAGCGGGGGGGCTGACAGATACGCAGTATTTT
TRBJ1-1 once - TRBV5-5 16 CASSLAGMGGFTEAFF TGTGCCAGCAGCTTGGCCGGGATGGGCGGGTTCACTGAAGCTTTCTTT
TRBJ1-2 - TRBD1 TRBV7-2 16 CASSLGGGQGVRGYTF TGTGCCAGCAGCTTAGGCGGGGGACAGGGTGTTCGCGGCTACACCTTC
TRBJ1-5 - - TRBV1 14 CTSSQPRREQPQHF TGCACCAGCAGCCAACCCCGGAGAGAACAGCCCCAGCATTTT
TRBJ1-2 - TRBD1 TRBV9 14 CASSGMDRADGYTF TGTGCCAGCAGCGGAATGGACAGGGCTGATGGCTACACCTTC
TRBJ2-7 - TRBD1 TRBV11-2 16 CASSSTSTGAFYEQYF TGTGCCAGCAGCTCTACGTCGACAGGGGCCTTCTACGAGCAGTACTTC
TRBJ1-1 - - TRBV7-8 15 CASSWSLEGWAEAFF TGTGCCAGCAGCTGGTCCTTAGAAGGCTGGGCTGAAGCTTTCTTT
TRBJ2-7 - - TRBV21-1 14 CATNGDRGSYEQYF TGTGCCACCAACGGGGACAGGGGCTCCTACGAGCAGTACTTC
TRBJ1-3 - - TRBV3-1/TRBV3-2 16 CASSFTSPISGNTIYF TGTGCCAGCAGCTTTACCAGCCCTATCTCTGGAAACACCATATATTTT
TRBJ2-1 - - TRBV11-3 13 CASSFDRHNEQFF TGTGCCAGCAGCTTCGACAGGCACAATGAGCAGTTCTTC
TRBJ1-1 - - TRBV6-5 14 CASSYLGRNTEAFF TGTGCCAGCAGTTACCTGGGCCGAAACACTGAAGCTTTCTTT
TRBJ2-5 once - TRBV5-4 18 CASSLAFKIGTQEETQYF TGTGCCAGCAGCTTGGCGTTCAAGATCGGGACACAAGAAGAGACCCAGTACTTC
TRBJ1-1 - - TRBV19 15 CASSATVVMNTEAFF TGTGCCAGTAGTGCGACAGTCGTCATGAACACTGAAGCTTTCTTT
TRBJ1-1 - TRBD1 TRBV7-8 16 CASSDTGGLANTEAFF TGTGCCAGCAGCGATACAGGGGGCTTGGCGAACACTGAAGCTTTCTTT
TRBJ2-7 - TRBD1 TRBV27 13 CASSFRGKDEQYF TGTGCCAGCAGTTTCAGGGGGAAAGACGAGCAGTACTTC
TRBJ2-7 - - TRBV7-8 16 CASSLEMGYMGGEQYF TGTGCCAGCAGCTTAGAGATGGGGTATATGGGTGGCGAGCAGTACTTC
TRBJ2-3 - - TRBV5-1 14 CASSLYRGSDTQYF TGCGCCAGCAGCTTATATCGGGGATCAGATACGCAGTATTTT
TRBJ2-5 - TRBD2 TRBV6-1 17 CASSEALRTREQETQYF TGTGCCAGCAGTGAAGCGCTTAGGACTAGAGAACAAGAGACCCAGTACTTC
TRBJ2-1 - TRBD1 TRBV27 16 CASSAQGTGRNNEQFF TGTGCCAGCAGCGCACAAGGGACAGGTAGGAACAATGAGCAGTTCTTC
TRBJ2-5 - - TRBV18 17 CASSPLTEALAGETQYF TGTGCCAGCTCACCACTGACAGAAGCCCTGGCGGGGGAGACCCAGTACTTC
TRBJ2-7 - TRBD1 TRBV19 15 CASKDGQGGSYEQYF TGTGCCAGTAAGGACGGACAGGGGGGATCCTACGAGCAGTACTTC